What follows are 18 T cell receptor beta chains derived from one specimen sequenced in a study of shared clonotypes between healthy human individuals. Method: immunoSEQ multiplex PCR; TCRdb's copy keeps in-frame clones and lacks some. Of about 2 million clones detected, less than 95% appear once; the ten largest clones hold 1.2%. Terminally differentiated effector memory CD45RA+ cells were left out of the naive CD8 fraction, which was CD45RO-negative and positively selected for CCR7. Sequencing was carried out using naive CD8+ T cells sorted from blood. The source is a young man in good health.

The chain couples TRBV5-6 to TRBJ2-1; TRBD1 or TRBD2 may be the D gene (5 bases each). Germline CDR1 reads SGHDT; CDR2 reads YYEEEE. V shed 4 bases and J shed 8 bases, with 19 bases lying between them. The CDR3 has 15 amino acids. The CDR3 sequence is CASSPFGTSADEQFF. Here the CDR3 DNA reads TGTGCCAGCAGCCCGTTCGGGACCTCGGCGGATGAGCAGTTCTTC.

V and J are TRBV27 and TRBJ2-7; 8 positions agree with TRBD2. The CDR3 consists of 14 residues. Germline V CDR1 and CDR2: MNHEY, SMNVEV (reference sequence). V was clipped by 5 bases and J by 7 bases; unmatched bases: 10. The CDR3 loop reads CASSDSGIPFEQYF. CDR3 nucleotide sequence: TGTGCCAGCAGTGATAGCGGGATACCTTTTGAGCAGTACTTC.

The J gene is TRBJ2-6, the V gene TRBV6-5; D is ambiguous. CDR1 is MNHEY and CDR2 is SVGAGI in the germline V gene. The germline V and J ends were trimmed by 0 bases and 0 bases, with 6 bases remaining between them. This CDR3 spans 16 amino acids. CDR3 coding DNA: TGTGCCAGCAGTTACTCGACATACTCTGGGGCCAACGTCCTGACTTTC. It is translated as CASSYSTYSGANVLTF.

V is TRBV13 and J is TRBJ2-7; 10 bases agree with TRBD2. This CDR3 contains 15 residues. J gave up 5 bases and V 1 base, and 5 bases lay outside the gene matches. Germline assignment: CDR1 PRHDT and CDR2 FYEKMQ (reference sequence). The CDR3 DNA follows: TGTGCCAGCAGCTTAGAAGCGGGAGGGCCAAACGAGCAGTACTTC. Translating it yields CASSLEAGGPNEQYF.

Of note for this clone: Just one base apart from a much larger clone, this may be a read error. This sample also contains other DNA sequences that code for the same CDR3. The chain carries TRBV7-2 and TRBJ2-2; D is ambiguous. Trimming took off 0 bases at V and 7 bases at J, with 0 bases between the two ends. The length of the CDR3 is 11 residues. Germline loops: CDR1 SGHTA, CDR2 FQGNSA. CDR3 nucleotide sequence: TGTGCCAGCAGCTTAGCCGGGGAGCTGTTTTTT. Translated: CASSLAGELFF.

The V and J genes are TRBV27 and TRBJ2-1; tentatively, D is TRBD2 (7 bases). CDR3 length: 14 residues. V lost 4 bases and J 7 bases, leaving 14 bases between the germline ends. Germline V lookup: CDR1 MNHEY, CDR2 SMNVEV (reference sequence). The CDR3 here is CASSYRGAGNEQFF. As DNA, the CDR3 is TGTGCCAGCAGTTATCGGGGGGCCGGGAATGAGCAGTTCTTC.

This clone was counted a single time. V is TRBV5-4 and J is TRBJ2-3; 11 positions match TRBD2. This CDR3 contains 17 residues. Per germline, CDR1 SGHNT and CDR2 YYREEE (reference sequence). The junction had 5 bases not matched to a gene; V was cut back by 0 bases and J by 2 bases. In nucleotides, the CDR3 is TGTGCCAGCAGCTTGGAGGGTAGCGGGGGGGCCACAGATACGCAGTATTTT. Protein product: CASSLEGSGGATDTQYF.

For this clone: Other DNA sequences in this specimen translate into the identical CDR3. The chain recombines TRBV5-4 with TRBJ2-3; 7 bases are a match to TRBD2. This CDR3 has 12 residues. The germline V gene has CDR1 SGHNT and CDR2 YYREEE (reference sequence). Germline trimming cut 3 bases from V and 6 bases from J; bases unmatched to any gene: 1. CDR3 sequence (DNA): TGTGCCAGCAGCTGGGGGGGGGATACGCAGTATTTT. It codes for CASSWGGDTQYF.

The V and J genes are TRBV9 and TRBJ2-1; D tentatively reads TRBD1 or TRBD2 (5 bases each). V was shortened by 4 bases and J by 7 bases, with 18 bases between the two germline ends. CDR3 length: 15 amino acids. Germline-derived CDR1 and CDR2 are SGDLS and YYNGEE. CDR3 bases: TGTGCCAGCAGCCCTCGGGACCCCGCTGATAATGAGCAGTTCTTC. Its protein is CASSPRDPADNEQFF.

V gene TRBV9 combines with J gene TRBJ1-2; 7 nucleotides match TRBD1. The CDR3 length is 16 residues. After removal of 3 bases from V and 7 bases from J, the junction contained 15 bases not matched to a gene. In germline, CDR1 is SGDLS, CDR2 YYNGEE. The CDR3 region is CASSEYRSGGAGGYTF. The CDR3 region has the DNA TGTGCCAGCAGCGAATACCGCTCAGGGGGTGCAGGTGGCTACACCTTC.

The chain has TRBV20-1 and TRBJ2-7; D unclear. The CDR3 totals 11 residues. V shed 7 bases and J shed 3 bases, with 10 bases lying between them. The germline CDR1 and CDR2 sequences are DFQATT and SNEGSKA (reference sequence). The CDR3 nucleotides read TGCAGTGGTAGGGTTAGCTACGAGCAGTACTTC. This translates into CSGRVSYEQYF.

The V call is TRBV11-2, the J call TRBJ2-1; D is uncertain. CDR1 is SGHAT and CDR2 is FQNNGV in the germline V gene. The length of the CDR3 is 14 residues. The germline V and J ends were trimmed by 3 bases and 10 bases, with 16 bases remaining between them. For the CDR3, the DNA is TGTGCCAGCAGCTTCTCCCTCGCCCCCCAGGAGCAGTTCTTC. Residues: CASSFSLAPQEQFF.

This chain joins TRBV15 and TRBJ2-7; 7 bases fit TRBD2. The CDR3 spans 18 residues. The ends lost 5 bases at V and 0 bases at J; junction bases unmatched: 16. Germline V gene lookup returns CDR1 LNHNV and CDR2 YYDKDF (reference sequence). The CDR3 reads CATSSLGGGAADSYEQYF. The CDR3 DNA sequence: TGTGCCACCAGCTCCCTCGGCGGGGGAGCGGCTGACTCCTACGAGCAGTACTTC.

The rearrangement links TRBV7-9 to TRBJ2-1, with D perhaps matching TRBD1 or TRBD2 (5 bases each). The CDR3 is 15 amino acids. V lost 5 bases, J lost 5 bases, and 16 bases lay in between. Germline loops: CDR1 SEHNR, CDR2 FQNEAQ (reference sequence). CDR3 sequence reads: CASSAALGVHNEQFF. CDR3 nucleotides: TGTGCCAGCAGCGCGGCACTAGGGGTTCACAATGAGCAGTTCTTC.

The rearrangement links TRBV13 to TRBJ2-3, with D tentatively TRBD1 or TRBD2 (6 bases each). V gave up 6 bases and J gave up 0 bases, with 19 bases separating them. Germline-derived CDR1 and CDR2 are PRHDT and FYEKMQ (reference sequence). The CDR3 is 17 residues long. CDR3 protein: CASRLGAAGYSTDTQYF. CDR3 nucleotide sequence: TGTGCCAGCAGGTTGGGGGCAGCGGGCTATAGCACAGATACGCAGTATTTT.

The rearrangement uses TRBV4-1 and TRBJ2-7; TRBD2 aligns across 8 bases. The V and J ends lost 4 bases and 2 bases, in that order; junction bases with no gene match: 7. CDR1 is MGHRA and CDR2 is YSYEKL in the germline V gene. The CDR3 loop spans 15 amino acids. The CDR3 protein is CASSLRPGLAYEQYF. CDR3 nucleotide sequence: TGCGCCAGCAGCCTACGACCGGGACTAGCCTACGAGCAGTACTTC.

Here the CDR3 reads CASSLATNYGYTF. The DNA for the CDR3 is TGTGCCAGCAGCTTAGCCACTAACTATGGCTACACCTTC. The chain combines TRBV13 with TRBJ1-2, with no clear D. The germline gives CDR1 PRHDT, CDR2 FYEKMQ (reference sequence). Trimming took 1 base from V and 0 from J, leaving 3 bases between them. This CDR3 has 13 residues.

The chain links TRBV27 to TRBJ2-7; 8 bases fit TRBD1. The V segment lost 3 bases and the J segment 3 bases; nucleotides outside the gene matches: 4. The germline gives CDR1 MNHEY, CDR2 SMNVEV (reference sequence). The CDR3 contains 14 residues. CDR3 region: CASSLTGVIYEQYF. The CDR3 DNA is TGTGCCAGCAGTTTGACAGGGGTCATCTACGAGCAGTACTTC.